This paragraph covers one T cell receptor (beta chain) sequence. Trimming took 1 base from V and 4 from J, leaving 15 bases between them. This CDR3 has 16 amino acids. Per the germline V gene, CDR1 is MNHEY and CDR2 is SMNVEV (reference sequence). Original data processing: Amplification of reference gene primers was used by the study to estimate nucleated cell counts. Assay: immunoSEQ multiplex PCR; the TCRdb copy retains only in-frame clones and omits some. D and trimming come from the DNA, and the V and J calls and clone size come from that table. The repertoire has tens of thousands of clones, about nine tenths of them found once; the top ten carry less than 5%. This sample is drawn from a study of blood T cell repertoires in COVID-19. Across the study: Some COVID-19 samples were acute and others convalescent; all came from the United States, Italy and Spain. The analysed material was cDNA or gDNA that came from T cells, B-cell-depleted T cells, or PBMCs.

Input material: peripheral blood. The clonotype originates from a man between 50 and 59 years old with active or convalescent COVID-19. The chain employs TRBV27 and TRBJ2-3; tentatively, D is TRBD1 (6 bases). CDR3 nucleotides: TGTGCCAGCAGTTTATTGGGGGCAGGGTTGGCAGATACGCAGTATTTT. Its translation is CASSLLGAGLADTQYF.